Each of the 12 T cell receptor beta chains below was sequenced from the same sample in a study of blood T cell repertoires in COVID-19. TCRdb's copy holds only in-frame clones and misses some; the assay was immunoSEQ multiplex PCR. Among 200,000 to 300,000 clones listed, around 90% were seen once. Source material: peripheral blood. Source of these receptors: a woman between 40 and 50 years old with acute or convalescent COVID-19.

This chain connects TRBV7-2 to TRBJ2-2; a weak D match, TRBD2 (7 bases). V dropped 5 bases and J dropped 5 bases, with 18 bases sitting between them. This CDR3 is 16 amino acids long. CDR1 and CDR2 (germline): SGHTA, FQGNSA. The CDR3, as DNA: TGTGCCAGCAGCGGCCGTTCCGGGGGGCCAACCGGGGAGCTGTTTTTT. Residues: CASSGRSGGPTGELFF.

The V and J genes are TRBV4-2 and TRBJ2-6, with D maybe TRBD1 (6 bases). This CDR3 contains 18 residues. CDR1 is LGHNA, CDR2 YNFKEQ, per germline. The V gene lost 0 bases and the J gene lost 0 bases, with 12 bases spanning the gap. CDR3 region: CASSQEAQGPSGANVLTF. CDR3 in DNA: TGTGCCAGCAGCCAAGAGGCGCAGGGGCCCTCTGGGGCCAACGTCCTGACTTTC.

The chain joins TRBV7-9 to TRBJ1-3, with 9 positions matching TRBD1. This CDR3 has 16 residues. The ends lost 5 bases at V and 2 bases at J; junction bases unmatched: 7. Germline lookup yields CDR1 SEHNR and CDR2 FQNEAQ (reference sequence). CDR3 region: CASSNPGTGTGNTIYF. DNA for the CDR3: TGTGCCAGCAGCAACCCCGGGACAGGGACTGGAAACACCATATATTTT. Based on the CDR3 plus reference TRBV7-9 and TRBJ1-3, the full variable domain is DTGVSQNPRHKITKRGQNVTFRCDPISEHNRLYWYRQTLGQGPEFLTYFQNEAQLEKSRLLSDRFSAERPKGSFSTLEIQRTEQGDSAMYLCASSNPGTGTGNTIYFGEGSWLTVV.

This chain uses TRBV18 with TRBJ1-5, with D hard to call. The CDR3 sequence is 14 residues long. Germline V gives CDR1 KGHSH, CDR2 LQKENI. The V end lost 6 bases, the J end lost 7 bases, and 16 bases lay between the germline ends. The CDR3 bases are TGTGCCAGCTCCCCGCAGAGGGTGGGACAGCCCCAGCATTTT. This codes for CASSPQRVGQPQHF.

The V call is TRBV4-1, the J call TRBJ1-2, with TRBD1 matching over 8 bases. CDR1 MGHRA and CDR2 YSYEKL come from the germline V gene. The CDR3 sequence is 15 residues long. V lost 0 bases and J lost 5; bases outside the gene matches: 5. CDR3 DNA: TGCGCCAGCAGCCAAGATGAGAGGACAGGGTATGGCTACACCTTC. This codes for CASSQDERTGYGYTF.

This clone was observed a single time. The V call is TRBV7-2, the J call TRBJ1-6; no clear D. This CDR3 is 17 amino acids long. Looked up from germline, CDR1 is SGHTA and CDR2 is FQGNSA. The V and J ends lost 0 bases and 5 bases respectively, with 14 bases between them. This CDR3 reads CASSLAEATLDNSPLHF. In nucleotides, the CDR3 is TGTGCCAGCAGCTTAGCGGAAGCGACCCTAGATAATTCACCCCTCCACTTT.

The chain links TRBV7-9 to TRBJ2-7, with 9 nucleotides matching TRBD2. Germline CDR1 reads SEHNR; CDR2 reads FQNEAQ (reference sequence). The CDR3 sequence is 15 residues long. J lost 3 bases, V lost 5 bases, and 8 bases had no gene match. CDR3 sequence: CASSQAGGNFYEQYV. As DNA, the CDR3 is TGTGCCAGCAGCCAGGCGGGAGGGAACTTCTACGAGCAGTACGTC.

DNA for the CDR3: TGTGCCAGCAGGAGGAGGGGTACCATGAACACTGAAGCTTTCTTT. Translation gives CASRRRGTMNTEAFF. This chain uses TRBV2 with TRBJ1-1, with a possible D match to TRBD1 (5 bases). The CDR3 loop spans 15 amino acids. V was cut by 6 bases and J by 0 bases, with 14 bases left in between. The germline gives CDR1 SNHLY, CDR2 FYNNEI.

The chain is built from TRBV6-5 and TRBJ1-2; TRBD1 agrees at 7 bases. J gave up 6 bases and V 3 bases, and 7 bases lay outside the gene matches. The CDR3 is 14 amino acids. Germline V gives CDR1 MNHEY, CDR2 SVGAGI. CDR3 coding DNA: TGTGCCAGCAGTTATCTGACAGGGCAAAATGGCTACACCTTC. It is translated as CASSYLTGQNGYTF.

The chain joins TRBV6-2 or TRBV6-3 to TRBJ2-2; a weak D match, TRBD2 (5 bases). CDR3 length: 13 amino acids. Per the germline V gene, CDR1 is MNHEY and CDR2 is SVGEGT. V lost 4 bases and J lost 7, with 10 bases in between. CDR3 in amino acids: CASSLLGGGELFF. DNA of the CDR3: TGTGCCAGCAGTTTGCTAGGAGGCGGGGAGCTGTTTTTT.

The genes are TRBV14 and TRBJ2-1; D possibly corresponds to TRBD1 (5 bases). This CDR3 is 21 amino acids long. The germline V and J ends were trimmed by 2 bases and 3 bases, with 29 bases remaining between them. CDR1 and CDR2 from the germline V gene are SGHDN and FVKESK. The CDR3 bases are TGTGCCAGCAGCCAAACCCGGCAGGCAGGGCCACACTATCTGAACTACAATGAGCAGTTCTTC. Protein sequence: CASSQTRQAGPHYLNYNEQFF.

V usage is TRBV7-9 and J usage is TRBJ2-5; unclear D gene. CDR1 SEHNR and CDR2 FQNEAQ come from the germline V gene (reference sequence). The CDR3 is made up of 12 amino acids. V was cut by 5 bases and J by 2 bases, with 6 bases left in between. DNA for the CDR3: TGTGCCAGCAGCCGTCTACAAGAGACCCAGTACTTC. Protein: CASSRLQETQYF.